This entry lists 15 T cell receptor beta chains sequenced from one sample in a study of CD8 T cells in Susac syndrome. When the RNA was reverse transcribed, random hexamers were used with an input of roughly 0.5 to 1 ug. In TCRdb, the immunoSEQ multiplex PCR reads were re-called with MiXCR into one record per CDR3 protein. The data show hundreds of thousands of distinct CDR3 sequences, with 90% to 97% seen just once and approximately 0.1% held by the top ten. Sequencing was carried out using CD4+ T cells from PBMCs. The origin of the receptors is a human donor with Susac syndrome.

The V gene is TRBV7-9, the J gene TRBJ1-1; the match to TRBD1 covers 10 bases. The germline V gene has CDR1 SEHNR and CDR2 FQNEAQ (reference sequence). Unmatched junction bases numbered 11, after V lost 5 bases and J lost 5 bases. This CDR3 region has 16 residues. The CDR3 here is CASSPRQGALRTEAFF. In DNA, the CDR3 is TGTGCCAGCAGCCCCAGACAGGGGGCATTACGAACTGAAGCTTTCTTT.

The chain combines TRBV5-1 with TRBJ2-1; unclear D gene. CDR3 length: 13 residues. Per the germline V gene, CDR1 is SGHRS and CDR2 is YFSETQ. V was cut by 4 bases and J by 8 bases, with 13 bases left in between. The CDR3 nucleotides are TGCGCCAGCAGCATATTGGCCTGGGATGAGCAGTTCTTC. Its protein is CASSILAWDEQFF.

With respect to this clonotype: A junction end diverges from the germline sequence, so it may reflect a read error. The chain's CDR3 is CASTYATGGDLAHNEQFF. The CDR3 bases are TGTGCCAGCACTTACGCGACGGGGGGGGACCTAGCTCACAATGAGCAGTTCTTC. J is TRBJ2-1 and V is TRBV6-5; TRBD2 aligns across 8 bases. This CDR3 comprises 18 residues. Germline V gene lookup returns CDR1 MNHEY and CDR2 SVGAGI.

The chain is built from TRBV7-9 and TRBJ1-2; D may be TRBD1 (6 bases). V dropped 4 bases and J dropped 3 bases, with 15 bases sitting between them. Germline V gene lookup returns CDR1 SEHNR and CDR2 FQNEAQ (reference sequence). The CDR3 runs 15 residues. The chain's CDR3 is CASSSRRQDYYGYTF. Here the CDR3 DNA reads TGTGCCAGCAGCTCCCGGAGACAGGATTACTATGGCTACACCTTC.

CDR3 region: CASSQDYTGYPYEQYF. CDR3 nucleotide sequence: TGTGCCAGCAGCCAAGATTATACGGGGTATCCCTACGAGCAGTACTTC. The chain carries TRBV14 and TRBJ2-7; maybe TRBD2 (5 bases). Trimming cost V 0 bases and J 2 bases, with 14 bases left between them. The CDR3 has 16 residues. Germline CDR1 is SGHDN and CDR2 is FVKESK.

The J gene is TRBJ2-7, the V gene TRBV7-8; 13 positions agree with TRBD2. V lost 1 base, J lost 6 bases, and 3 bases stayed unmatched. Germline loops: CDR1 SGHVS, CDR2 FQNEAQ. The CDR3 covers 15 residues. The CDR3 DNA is TGTGCCAGCAGCTTAGAAAGACTAGCGGGAGGCGAGCAGTACTTC. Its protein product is CASSLERLAGGEQYF.

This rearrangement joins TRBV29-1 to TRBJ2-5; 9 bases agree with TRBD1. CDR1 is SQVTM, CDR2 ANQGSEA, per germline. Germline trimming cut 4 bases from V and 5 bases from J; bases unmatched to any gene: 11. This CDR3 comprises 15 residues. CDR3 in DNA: TGCAGCGTTGTTTATTCACAGGGGGCAGGGGAGACCCAGTACTTC. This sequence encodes CSVVYSQGAGETQYF.

CDR3 protein: CASSPRGTDSYNEQFF. DNA for the CDR3: TGTGCCAGCTCACCACGGGGAACGGACTCCTACAATGAGCAGTTCTTC. The chain employs TRBV18 and TRBJ2-1; no reliable D call. V was clipped by 1 base and J by 0 bases, with 10 bases between them. CDR3 length: 16 amino acids. Germline values: CDR1 KGHSH, CDR2 LQKENI.

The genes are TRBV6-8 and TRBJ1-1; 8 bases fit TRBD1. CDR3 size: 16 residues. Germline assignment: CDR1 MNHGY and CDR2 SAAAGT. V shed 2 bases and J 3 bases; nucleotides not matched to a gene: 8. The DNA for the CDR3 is TGTGCCAGCAGTTACGAGCGGACAGGGAGGGACACTGAAGCTTTCTTT. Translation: CASSYERTGRDTEAFF.

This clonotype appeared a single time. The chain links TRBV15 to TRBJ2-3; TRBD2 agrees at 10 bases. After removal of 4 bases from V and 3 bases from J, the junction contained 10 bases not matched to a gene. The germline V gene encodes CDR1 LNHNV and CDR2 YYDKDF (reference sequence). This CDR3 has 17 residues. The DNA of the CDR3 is TGTGCCACCAGCAAAAAACTAGCGGGATTTGGGACAGATACGCAGTATTTT. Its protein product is CATSKKLAGFGTDTQYF. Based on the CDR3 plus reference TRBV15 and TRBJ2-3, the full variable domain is DAMVIQNPRYQVTQFGKPVTLSCSQTLNHNVMYWYQQKSSQAPKLLFHYYDKDFNNEADTPDNFQSRRPNTSFCFLDIRSPGLGDTAMYLCATSKKLAGFGTDTQYFGPGTRLTVL.

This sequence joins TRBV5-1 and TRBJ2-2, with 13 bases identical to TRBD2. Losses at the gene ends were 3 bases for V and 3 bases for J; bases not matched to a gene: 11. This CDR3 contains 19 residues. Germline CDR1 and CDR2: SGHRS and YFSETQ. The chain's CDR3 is CASSSGLAGVDTDTGELFF. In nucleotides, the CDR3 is TGCGCCAGCAGCTCCGGACTAGCGGGAGTGGATACGGACACCGGGGAGCTGTTTTTT.

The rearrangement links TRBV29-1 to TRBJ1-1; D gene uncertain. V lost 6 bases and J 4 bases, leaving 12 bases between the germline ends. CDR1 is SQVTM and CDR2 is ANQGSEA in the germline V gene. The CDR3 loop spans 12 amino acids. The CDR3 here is CSVTSPGTEAFF. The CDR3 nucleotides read TGCAGCGTCACAAGTCCGGGCACTGAAGCTTTCTTT. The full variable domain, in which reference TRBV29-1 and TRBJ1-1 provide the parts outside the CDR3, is SAVISQKPSRDICQRGTSLTIQCQVDSQVTMMFWYRQQPGQSLTLIATANQGSEATYESGFVIDKFPISRPNLTFSTLTVSNMSPEDSSIYLCSVTSPGTEAFFGQGTRLTVV.

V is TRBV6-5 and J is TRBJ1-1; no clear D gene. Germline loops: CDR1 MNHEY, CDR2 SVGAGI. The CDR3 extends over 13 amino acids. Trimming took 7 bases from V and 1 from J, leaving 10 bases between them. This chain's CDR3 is CASTKTRNTEAFF. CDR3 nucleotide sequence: TGTGCCAGCACCAAAACAAGGAACACTGAAGCTTTCTTT.

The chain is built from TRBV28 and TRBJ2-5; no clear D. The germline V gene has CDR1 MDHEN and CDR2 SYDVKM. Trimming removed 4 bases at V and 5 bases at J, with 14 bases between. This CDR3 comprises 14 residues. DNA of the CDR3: TGTGCCAGCAGTTCCGGTCAAAGGCGGGAGACCCAGTACTTC. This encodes CASSSGQRRETQYF. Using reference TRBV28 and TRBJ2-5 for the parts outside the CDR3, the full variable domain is DVKVTQSSRYLVKRTGEKVFLECVQDMDHENMFWYRQDPGLGLRLIYFSYDVKMKEKGDIPEGYSVSREKKERFSLILESASTNQTSMYLCASSSGQRRETQYFGPGTRLLVL.

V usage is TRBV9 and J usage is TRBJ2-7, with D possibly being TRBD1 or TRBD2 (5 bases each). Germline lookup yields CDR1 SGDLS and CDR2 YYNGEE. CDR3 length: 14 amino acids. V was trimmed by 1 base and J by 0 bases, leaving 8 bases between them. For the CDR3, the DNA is TGTGCCAGCAGCGTACTAGGGACCTCCTACGAGCAGTACTTC. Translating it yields CASSVLGTSYEQYF. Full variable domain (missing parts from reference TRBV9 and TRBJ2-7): DSGVTQTPKHLITATGQRVTLRCSPRSGDLSVYWYQQSLDQGLQFLIQYYNGEERAKGNILERFSAQQFPDLHSELNLSSLELGDSALYFCASSVLGTSYEQYFGPGTRLTVT.